The next 31 T cell receptor beta chains were all read from a single sample in a study of a mutant IDH1 vaccine in newly diagnosed glioma. As to time point: week 35, safety follow-up. Every vaccine dose comprised 300 ug of mutant IDH1 20-mer peptide plus topical imiquimod. Their cognate antigens are unknown. Here immunoSEQ multiplex PCR was the method, and the copy in TCRdb shows in-frame clones only, minus some. The table lists about 32,000 clones, roughly 80% of them singletons. Sequences were derived from PBMCs, sampled from a glioma patient whose treatment included an IDH1 peptide vaccine. Source of these receptors: a woman under 30 with glioma.

CDR3: CASSWGNTIYF. In DNA, the CDR3 is TGTGCCAGCAGCTGGGGAAACACCATATATTTT. The gene calls are TRBV28 and TRBJ1-3; D gene unclear. Trimming pared 6 bases from V and 4 bases from J, leaving 4 bases between. The V gene's germline CDR1 is MDHEN and CDR2 SYDVKM. The CDR3 runs 11 residues.

The rearrangement uses TRBV2 and TRBJ2-5; D is perhaps TRBD2 (6 bases). Trimming shortened V by 4 bases and J by 3 bases, and 21 bases separated the two germline ends. In germline, CDR1 is SNHLY, CDR2 FYNNEI. The length of the CDR3 is 17 residues. CDR3 loop: CASSGTTKYVAEETQYF. The CDR3, as DNA: TGTGCCAGCAGTGGGACTACGAAGTACGTTGCCGAAGAGACCCAGTACTTC. The full variable domain, with the rest looked up from reference TRBV2 and TRBJ2-5, is EPEVTQTPSHQVTQMGQEVILRCVPISNHLYFYWYRQILGQKVEFLVSFYNNEISEKSEIFDDQFSVERPDGSNFTLKIRSTKLEDSAMYFCASSGTTKYVAEETQYFGPGTRLLVL.

CDR3 DNA sequence: TGTGCCACCGCCCCCTCAGGGGGTGGGGAGACCCAGTACTTC. Translated, it gives CATAPSGGGETQYF. This rearrangement joins TRBV19 to TRBJ2-5, with 7 bases fitting TRBD1. The CDR3 runs 14 residues. Germline V lookup: CDR1 LNHDA, CDR2 SQIVND (reference sequence). After removal of 10 bases from V and 5 bases from J, the junction contained 13 bases not matched to a gene.

This clone was found once. DNA of the CDR3: TGTGCCAGTAGTATGGCACCGAACACCGGGGAGCTGTTTTTT. This encodes CASSMAPNTGELFF. This chain links TRBV19 with TRBJ2-2; D gene ambiguous. Germline CDR1 reads LNHDA; CDR2 reads SQIVND (reference sequence). The length of the CDR3 is 14 residues. The germline V and J ends were trimmed by 3 bases and 0 bases, with 5 bases remaining between them.

The chain has TRBV7-8 and TRBJ1-4; TRBD1 matches at 8 bases. Germline V gene lookup returns CDR1 SGHVS and CDR2 FQNEAQ. Trimming took 4 bases from V and 7 from J; bases not matched to a gene: 8. This CDR3 spans 15 amino acids. CDR3 nucleotide sequence: TGTGCCAGCAGCTCACAGACAGGGGCGGGTGAAAAACTGTTTTTT. It is translated as CASSSQTGAGEKLFF.

This clone occurred a few times. The chain recombines TRBV13 with TRBJ1-1, with D unresolved. The germline V gene has CDR1 PRHDT and CDR2 FYEKMQ (reference sequence). The CDR3 sequence is 12 residues long. V was cut by 3 bases and J by 0 bases, with 2 bases left in between. CDR3 in DNA: TGTGCCAGCAGCTTGGTGAACACTGAAGCTTTCTTT. It encodes CASSLVNTEAFF.

This clone was seen only a few times. The genes are TRBV5-1 and TRBJ1-1; a possible D gene is TRBD1 (6 bases). The CDR3 totals 15 residues. V dropped 2 bases and J dropped 6 bases, with 17 bases sitting between them. CDR1 is SGHRS, CDR2 YFSETQ, per germline. The CDR3: CASSLRAGEVAEAFF. As DNA, the CDR3 is TGCGCCAGCAGCTTAAGGGCAGGGGAGGTGGCTGAAGCTTTCTTT.

The rearrangement uses TRBV7-2 and TRBJ1-1, with D perhaps matching TRBD1 (6 bases). The V end was cut by 1 base, the J end by 8 bases, with 17 bases between. The germline gives CDR1 SGHTA, CDR2 FQGNSA. The CDR3 has 15 residues. The CDR3 DNA reads TGTGCCAGCAGCTTAGAACTCCGCCGGGACATAGAAGCTTTCTTT. This translates into CASSLELRRDIEAFF.

Only a few counts were recorded for this clone. The chain links TRBV5-6 to TRBJ1-1; no clear D. The germline gives CDR1 SGHDT, CDR2 YYEEEE. V was clipped by 6 bases and J by 4 bases, with 19 bases between them. The CDR3 is made up of 15 amino acids. This chain's CDR3 is CASTARGSSGTEAFF. In DNA form, the CDR3 reads TGTGCCAGCACCGCACGGGGATCCTCAGGCACTGAAGCTTTCTTT.

This sequence joins TRBV5-1 and TRBJ1-4; 7 nucleotides align to TRBD1. The CDR3 extends over 15 amino acids. J lost 7 bases, V lost 3 bases, and 9 bases had no gene match. Germline-derived CDR1 and CDR2 are SGHRS and YFSETQ. Written as DNA, the CDR3 is TGCGCCAGCAGCTCATACGGACAGGAGGCTGAAAAACTGTTTTTT. This sequence encodes CASSSYGQEAEKLFF.

The J gene is TRBJ1-5, the V gene TRBV2, with a tentative D call TRBD1 (6 bases). In germline, CDR1 is SNHLY, CDR2 FYNNEI. This CDR3 comprises 16 residues. V dropped 7 bases and J dropped 3 bases, with 19 bases sitting between them. The DNA of the CDR3 is TGTGCCAGCACCATATGGGGGCGGGACCCCAATCAGCCCCAGCATTTT. Translation gives CASTIWGRDPNQPQHF.

The CDR3 spells CASSEWDENEQFF. The DNA of the CDR3 is TGCGCCAGCAGTGAGTGGGACGAGAATGAGCAGTTCTTC. The gene calls are TRBV10-2 and TRBJ2-1, with D perhaps matching TRBD1 or TRBD2 (5 bases each). The CDR3 runs to 13 residues. The V end lost 1 base, the J end lost 7 bases, and 8 bases lay between the germline ends. CDR1 and CDR2 (germline): WSHSY, SAAADI.

The DNA for the CDR3 is TGTGCCAGCAGTGAAGCCCCGTTGGGGGGGACCAAAAACATTCAGTACTTC. Protein product: CASSEAPLGGTKNIQYF. The chain recombines TRBV2 with TRBJ2-4; 7 positions match TRBD2. The V segment lost 0 bases and the J segment 2 bases; nucleotides outside the gene matches: 7. CDR3 length: 17 residues. The germline gives CDR1 SNHLY, CDR2 FYNNEI.

This clone was counted a single time. The gene calls are TRBV28 and TRBJ1-1, with D uncertain. The germline CDR1 and CDR2 sequences are MDHEN and SYDVKM. V lost 7 bases and J lost 11, with 20 bases in between. CDR3 length: 13 residues. CDR3 bases: TGTGCCAGCATCCCGTCGGACCCCCGGAGGGCTTTCTTT. Translation gives CASIPSDPRRAFF.

V is TRBV4-3 and J is TRBJ2-1; 11 bases line up with TRBD2. Germline lookup yields CDR1 LGHNA and CDR2 YSLEER. The junction had 15 bases not matched to a gene; V was cut back by 4 bases and J by 7 bases. The CDR3 is 18 amino acids. CDR3 sequence: CASSPDSGRANLLNEQFF. The CDR3 DNA reads as TGCGCCAGCAGCCCTGATAGCGGGAGGGCCAATTTATTGAATGAGCAGTTCTTC.

The chain has TRBV11-3 and TRBJ2-7; weak D call: TRBD1 (6 bases). The CDR3 contains 14 residues. Deletions cut 5 bases from V and 0 bases from J, with 11 bases between. Germline CDR1 reads SGHNT; CDR2 reads YENEEA. The CDR3 region has the DNA TGTGCCAGCAGCGACGGACAGAGCTCCTACGAGCAGTACTTC. Protein: CASSDGQSSYEQYF.

The V gene is TRBV6-6, the J gene TRBJ2-7, with a weak D call TRBD2 (6 bases). The CDR3 spans 13 residues. Trimming removed 8 bases at V and 7 bases at J, with 18 bases between. Germline loops: CDR1 MNHNY, CDR2 SVGAGI (reference sequence). The CDR3 nucleotides read TGTGCCAGCGATCTAGGGACTGGGAGGGAGCAGTACTTC. This codes for CASDLGTGREQYF.

J is TRBJ2-1 and V is TRBV2; 9 bases align to TRBD2. The CDR3 has 14 amino acids. In germline, CDR1 is SNHLY, CDR2 FYNNEI. V lost 7 bases and J lost 6; bases outside the gene matches: 7. The CDR3 sequence is CASISGLAFNEQFF. The CDR3 DNA follows: TGTGCCAGCATTTCGGGACTAGCCTTCAATGAGCAGTTCTTC.

A few counts support this clone. This sequence joins TRBV18 and TRBJ1-4; a possible D gene is TRBD1 (6 bases). This CDR3 comprises 14 residues. Trimming left V 4 bases short and J 6 bases short, with 12 bases between. The germline gives CDR1 KGHSH, CDR2 LQKENI. CDR3: CASSLQGPDEKLFF. The CDR3 nucleotides read TGTGCCAGCTCACTCCAGGGGCCGGATGAAAAACTGTTTTTT.

The V call is TRBV27, the J call TRBJ2-5; TRBD1 aligns across 7 bases. V was pared by 4 bases and J by 5 bases, with 7 bases of the junction left unmatched. The CDR3 spans 14 residues. Looked up from germline, CDR1 is MNHEY and CDR2 is SMNVEV (reference sequence). The DNA of the CDR3 is TGTGCCAGCAGTTGCACCGACAGGGAGGAGACCCAGTACTTC. Amino acid sequence: CASSCTDREETQYF.

This chain links TRBV6-5 with TRBJ2-5; 8 nucleotides align to TRBD2. The CDR3 consists of 15 residues. The V gene end was trimmed by 8 bases and the J gene end by 5 bases; junction bases not matched to a gene: 13. Germline values: CDR1 MNHEY, CDR2 SVGAGI. The CDR3 coding sequence is TGTGCCAGCGGACCCGGGGGGGCGGGAGCGGAGACCCAGTACTTC. Its protein product is CASGPGGAGAETQYF.

This chain joins TRBV6-1 and TRBJ1-1; TRBD1 agrees at 8 bases. CDR3 size: 14 residues. Germline trimming cut 2 bases from V and 7 bases from J; bases unmatched to any gene: 6. Germline CDR1 and CDR2: MNHNS and SASEGT. Written as DNA, the CDR3 is TGTGCCAGCAGTGAAACAGGGGGGAGAGGTGAAGCTTTCTTT. Residues: CASSETGGRGEAFF.

This chain connects TRBV29-1 to TRBJ1-2; TRBD1 matches at 9 bases. The CDR3 length is 14 residues. V shed 4 bases, J shed 6 bases, and the junction held 9 bases outside the gene matches. In germline, CDR1 is SQVTM, CDR2 ANQGSEA. The CDR3 loop reads CSVADRGGSDGYTF. The CDR3 nucleotides read TGCAGCGTTGCCGACAGGGGGGGTTCGGATGGCTACACCTTC.

This clone turned up a few times. The chain links TRBV19 to TRBJ1-1; D not resolved. Germline V gives CDR1 LNHDA, CDR2 SQIVND (reference sequence). V was clipped by 8 bases and J by 0 bases, with 19 bases between them. The CDR3 is 16 amino acids. The CDR3 loop is CASFPDKRDLNTEAFF. The CDR3 DNA reads TGTGCCAGTTTTCCAGACAAGAGAGATTTGAACACTGAAGCTTTCTTT. Complete variable domain (other parts from reference TRBV19 and TRBJ1-1): DGGITQSPKYLFRKEGQNVTLSCEQNLNHDAMYWYRQDPGQGLRLIYYSQIVNDFQKGDIAEGYSVSREKKESFPLTVTSAQKNPTAFYLCASFPDKRDLNTEAFFGQGTRLTVV.

The V and J genes are TRBV5-1 and TRBJ2-7, with 8 nucleotides matching TRBD1. Germline lookup yields CDR1 SGHRS and CDR2 YFSETQ. The CDR3 has 15 amino acids. V lost 4 bases to trimming and J lost 4 bases; unmatched junction nucleotides: 10. This CDR3 is CASSPGTGSLYEQYF. The CDR3 DNA sequence: TGCGCCAGCAGCCCAGGGACAGGTTCTCTTTACGAGCAGTACTTC.

This chain uses TRBV7-2 with TRBJ1-6, with 9 bases identical to TRBD1. Germline CDR1 is SGHTA and CDR2 is FQGNSA. This CDR3 has 15 amino acids. With V trimmed by 5 bases and J by 5 bases, 4 bases remained unmatched. The CDR3 DNA sequence: TGTGCCAGCAGCAGCTGGACAGGGGATAATTCACCCCTCCACTTT. Its translation: CASSSWTGDNSPLHF.

This chain uses TRBV2 with TRBJ2-1; possibly TRBD1 for D (6 bases). Germline CDR1 reads SNHLY; CDR2 reads FYNNEI. The CDR3 has 14 amino acids. V was trimmed by 8 bases and J by 6 bases, leaving 17 bases between them. CDR3 sequence (DNA): TGTGCCAGCGGAAGTGGACAGAGGCCCAATGAGCAGTTCTTC. The encoded protein is CASGSGQRPNEQFF.

V and J are TRBV6-5 and TRBJ1-3; D is unclear. The CDR3 has 14 amino acids. The V and J ends lost 6 bases and 0 bases respectively, with 9 bases between them. The V gene's germline CDR1 is MNHEY and CDR2 SVGAGI. The CDR3 region is CASSPANSGNTIYF. The CDR3 DNA sequence: TGTGCCAGCAGCCCCGCAAACTCTGGAAACACCATATATTTT.

In nucleotides, the CDR3 is TGTGCCAGCTCACGGACAGGGTCCTACACCGGGGAGCTGTTTTTT. Translating it yields CASSRTGSYTGELFF. V and J are TRBV5-5 and TRBJ2-2; 8 bases are a match to TRBD1. J lost 3 bases, V lost 7 bases, and 8 bases had no gene match. Germline V gene lookup returns CDR1 SGHKS and CDR2 YYEKEE (reference sequence). CDR3 length: 15 residues.

The CDR3 protein is CASSSGQGVTETQYF. As DNA, the CDR3 is TGTGCCAGCAGTTCGGGACAGGGTGTAACGGAGACCCAGTACTTC. The J gene is TRBJ2-5, the V gene TRBV28; TRBD1 agrees at 9 bases. Germline values: CDR1 MDHEN, CDR2 SYDVKM. This CDR3 has 15 amino acids. V trimming: 4 bases; J trimming: 5 bases; junction bases outside the gene matches: 8.

The genes are TRBV7-9 and TRBJ2-7; D remains ambiguous. The CDR3 consists of 15 residues. Germline V gene lookup returns CDR1 SEHNR and CDR2 FQNEAQ (reference sequence). V lost 4 bases, J lost 2 bases, and 15 bases lay in between. The CDR3 loop is CASSSEGGLPYEQYF. CDR3 DNA: TGTGCCAGCAGCTCCGAAGGTGGGCTGCCCTACGAGCAGTACTTC.